These 23 T cell receptor beta chains share one sample of origin, sequenced in a study of PD-1 blockade in classical Hodgkin lymphoma. Repertoires were generated with immunoSEQ multiplex PCR, while TCRdb's copy carries only in-frame clones and drops some. This sample yields 30,000 to 35,000 clones, of which roughly 82% are seen a single time; around 30% belongs to the top ten. Each of the patients experienced relapse following autologous stem cell transplantation, and their brentuximab vedotin exposure differed. The input for sequencing was peripheral blood mononuclear cells (PBMCs), taken at baseline. The receptor source for this set is a human donor with classical Hodgkin lymphoma.

The chain joins TRBV6-6 to TRBJ2-7; 8 bases align to TRBD1. Germline V gives CDR1 MNHNY, CDR2 SVGAGI (reference sequence). J lost 4 bases, V lost 3 bases, and 5 bases had no gene match. The CDR3 has 14 amino acids. As DNA, the CDR3 is TGTGCCAGCAGTTATCGGACAGGGAAGTACGAGCAGTACTTC. It encodes CASSYRTGKYEQYF.

This chain links TRBV4-3 with TRBJ1-2; no clear D. This CDR3 is built from 15 residues. The V gene's germline CDR1 is LGHNA and CDR2 YSLEER. V lost 4 bases and J 7 bases, leaving 19 bases between the germline ends. CDR3 sequence: CASSPLTDGGVGYTF. CDR3 nucleotides: TGCGCCAGCAGCCCCCTGACGGACGGAGGAGTTGGCTACACCTTC.

The chain employs TRBV28 and TRBJ1-3, with a weak D call TRBD1 (6 bases). The CDR3 is 15 amino acids. The germline V gene encodes CDR1 MDHEN and CDR2 SYDVKM. V was clipped by 4 bases and J by 0 bases, with 10 bases between them. The CDR3 loop reads CASSSGTPSGNTIYF. The DNA of the CDR3 is TGTGCCAGCAGTTCCGGGACACCCTCTGGAAACACCATATATTTT.

This rearrangement joins TRBV28 to TRBJ1-1; D not resolved. Trimming cost V 3 bases and J 1 base, with 3 bases left between them. Germline values: CDR1 MDHEN, CDR2 SYDVKM. This CDR3 is built from 12 residues. CDR3 protein: CASSLGNTEAFF. DNA for the CDR3: TGTGCCAGCAGTTTGGGGAACACTGAAGCTTTCTTT.

The chain is built from TRBV6-9 and TRBJ2-4; TRBD2 aligns across 11 bases. V was clipped by 7 bases and J by 6 bases; unmatched bases: 17. CDR3 length equals 18 residues. From germline, CDR1 is MNHGY and CDR2 SVAAGI. CDR3 sequence: CASTIGEPLAGGRNIQYF. For the CDR3, the DNA is TGTGCCAGCACCATAGGTGAGCCTTTAGCGGGGGGGAGAAACATTCAGTACTTC.

This rearrangement joins TRBV6-1 to TRBJ1-2; 8 bases are a match to TRBD1. CDR1 is MNHNS and CDR2 is SASEGT in the germline V gene. The CDR3 is made up of 13 amino acids. The V gene end was trimmed by 8 bases and the J gene end by 2 bases; junction bases not matched to a gene: 4. In nucleotides, the CDR3 is TGTGCCAGCCGGACAGGGCCCAACTATGGCTACACCTTC. Protein sequence: CASRTGPNYGYTF.

This clone was counted a few times. The chain carries TRBV20-1 and TRBJ2-1, with D unclear. Trimming removed 6 bases from V and 7 bases from J, with 7 bases in between. The CDR3 has 10 residues. Looked up from germline, CDR1 is DFQATT and CDR2 is SNEGSKA (reference sequence). CDR3 amino acids: CSAQWNEQFF. CDR3 in DNA: TGCAGTGCCCAATGGAATGAGCAGTTCTTC.

This chain joins TRBV7-2 and TRBJ2-7; 7 bases line up with TRBD2. This CDR3 has 12 amino acids. The trim removed 5 bases at V and 8 bases at J, leaving 6 bases unmatched. In germline, CDR1 is SGHTA, CDR2 FQGNSA. The CDR3 region is CASSHPSGQQYF. Here the CDR3 DNA reads TGTGCCAGCAGCCACCCTAGCGGCCAGCAGTACTTC.

CDR3 sequence (DNA): TGCGCCAGCAGCCAAGATCCACGGGGGGCAACCTACGAGCAGTACTTC. Its protein product is CASSQDPRGATYEQYF. This chain uses TRBV4-3 with TRBJ2-7; maybe TRBD2 (7 bases). The CDR3 sequence is 16 residues long. From germline, CDR1 is LGHNA and CDR2 YSLEER. The V end lost 0 bases, the J end lost 2 bases, and 14 bases lay between the germline ends.

The chain employs TRBV9 and TRBJ1-4, with D possibly being TRBD1 (5 bases). Trimming pared 0 bases from V and 6 bases from J, leaving 12 bases between. From germline, CDR1 is SGDLS and CDR2 YYNGEE. CDR3 length: 15 residues. For the CDR3, the DNA is TGTGCCAGCAGCGTAGGGGGGACCTCGGATGAAAAACTGTTTTTT. Amino acid sequence: CASSVGGTSDEKLFF. Full variable domain (outside the CDR3, taken from reference TRBV9 and TRBJ1-4): DSGVTQTPKHLITATGQRVTLRCSPRSGDLSVYWYQQSLDQGLQFLIQYYNGEERAKGNILERFSAQQFPDLHSELNLSSLELGDSALYFCASSVGGTSDEKLFFGSGTQLSVL.

V gene TRBV6-1 combines with J gene TRBJ1-2, with D unresolved. Germline V lookup: CDR1 MNHNS, CDR2 SASEGT. CDR3 length equals 13 residues. The germline V and J ends were trimmed by 4 bases and 4 bases, with 10 bases remaining between them. The CDR3, as DNA: TGTGCCAGCAGTGTCGAAGGCGGCTATGGCTACACCTTC. Translation gives CASSVEGGYGYTF.

This clone was seen just once. The V gene is TRBV9, the J gene TRBJ1-2, with D tentatively TRBD1 (6 bases). The V end was cut by 0 bases, the J end by 13 bases, with 13 bases between. The CDR3 is made up of 12 amino acids. In germline, CDR1 is SGDLS, CDR2 YYNGEE. The CDR3 region is CASSVGTAAATF. The CDR3 DNA reads TGTGCCAGCAGCGTAGGGACAGCCGCGGCCACCTTC.

This sequence joins TRBV19 and TRBJ1-5; a possible D gene is TRBD1 (6 bases). The CDR3 totals 14 residues. The ends were cut back, 8 bases at V and 6 bases at J, with 17 bases in the middle. Germline CDR1 reads LNHDA; CDR2 reads SQIVND (reference sequence). For the CDR3, the DNA is TGTGCCAGTCTACAGGGTAAAAGGGGTCAGCCCCAGCATTTT. Translating gives CASLQGKRGQPQHF.

V usage is TRBV7-2 and J usage is TRBJ1-1, with 7 bases lining up with TRBD1. The J segment lost 4 bases and the V segment lost 7 bases, leaving 9 bases of the junction unmatched. The CDR3 totals 14 residues. Germline CDR1 SGHTA, CDR2 FQGNSA. CDR3 sequence (DNA): TGTGCCAGCACCCCGACAGGGATGAGCACTGAAGCTTTCTTT. Translating gives CASTPTGMSTEAFF.

This chain links TRBV4-2 with TRBJ1-5, with 8 nucleotides matching TRBD1. The CDR3 is 16 residues long. J gave up 0 bases and V 4 bases, and 5 bases lay outside the gene matches. Per germline, CDR1 LGHNA and CDR2 YNFKEQ. CDR3 amino acids: CASSPAQGGSNQPQHF. The CDR3 nucleotides read TGTGCCAGCAGCCCGGCACAGGGGGGTAGCAATCAGCCCCAGCATTTT.

This chain uses TRBV5-5 with TRBJ1-1; 10 bases line up with TRBD1. CDR1 SGHKS and CDR2 YYEKEE come from the germline V gene (reference sequence). Germline trimming cut 4 bases from V and 4 bases from J; bases unmatched to any gene: 4. The CDR3 spans 14 residues. CDR3 sequence: CASSRQGAGTEAFF. The CDR3 nucleotides are TGTGCCAGCAGCCGACAGGGGGCCGGCACTGAAGCTTTCTTT. Supplemented by reference TRBV5-5 and TRBJ1-1, the full variable domain reads DAGVTQSPTHLIKTRGQQVTLRCSPISGHKSVSWYQQVLGQGPQFIFQYYEKEERGRGNFPDRFSARQFPNYSSELNVNALLLGDSALYLCASSRQGAGTEAFFGQGTRLTVV.

V is TRBV10-3 and J is TRBJ1-2, with D perhaps matching TRBD1 (6 bases). The CDR3 covers 13 residues. V was shortened by 9 bases and J by 6 bases, with 17 bases between the two germline ends. CDR1 ENHRY and CDR2 SYGVKD come from the germline V gene. CDR3 loop: CAINRDEGNGYTF. In DNA form, the CDR3 reads TGTGCCATAAACAGGGATGAGGGCAATGGCTACACCTTC.

The chain joins TRBV18 to TRBJ1-1; 8 positions agree with TRBD1. Germline CDR1 is KGHSH and CDR2 is LQKENI. This CDR3 is built from 17 residues. With 3 bases clipped from V and 4 bases from J, the junction kept 13 bases outside the gene matches. CDR3: CASSPPDRVGMGTEAFF. In nucleotides, the CDR3 is TGTGCCAGCTCACCCCCGGACAGGGTTGGGATGGGCACTGAAGCTTTCTTT.

This clone was seen a handful of times. This chain joins TRBV5-1 and TRBJ1-2, with D unclear. The V end lost 0 bases, the J end lost 2 bases, and 8 bases lay between the germline ends. The germline gives CDR1 SGHRS, CDR2 YFSETQ. The CDR3 runs to 14 residues. The CDR3: CASSLGGSNYGYTF. CDR3 DNA sequence: TGCGCCAGCAGCTTGGGGGGATCGAACTATGGCTACACCTTC.

The V call is TRBV6-1, the J call TRBJ2-5; weak D call: TRBD2 (6 bases). Germline CDR1 and CDR2: MNHNS and SASEGT. The CDR3 length is 13 residues. Deletions cut 7 bases from V and 7 bases from J, with 16 bases between. The CDR3 DNA is TGTGCCAGCACCCGGGACTCCTCTAGGACCCAGTACTTC. Protein sequence: CASTRDSSRTQYF.

The chain uses TRBV5-6 and TRBJ2-1, with D possibly matching TRBD2 (5 bases). CDR3 length: 16 amino acids. Trimming shortened V by 0 bases and J by 0 bases, and 10 bases separated the two germline ends. Germline V gene lookup returns CDR1 SGHDT and CDR2 YYEEEE. CDR3: CASSLDLGSSYNEQFF. The CDR3 bases are TGTGCCAGCAGCTTGGATTTGGGGAGCTCCTACAATGAGCAGTTCTTC.

The gene calls are TRBV10-3 and TRBJ1-2; D unclear. In germline, CDR1 is ENHRY, CDR2 SYGVKD. CDR3 length equals 13 residues. V lost 8 bases and J lost 2, with 12 bases in between. The CDR3 spells CAISSGENYGYTF. DNA of the CDR3: TGTGCCATCTCCAGCGGGGAGAACTATGGCTACACCTTC.

This clone is a singleton in its sample. The chain employs TRBV6-5 and TRBJ1-1, with D maybe TRBD1 (5 bases). The CDR3 contains 13 residues. V was shortened by 7 bases and J by 10 bases, with 19 bases between the two germline ends. In germline, CDR1 is MNHEY, CDR2 SVGAGI. Here the CDR3 reads CASTLQATGAAFF. The CDR3 DNA reads TGTGCCAGCACCCTCCAGGCGACCGGGGCAGCTTTCTTT.